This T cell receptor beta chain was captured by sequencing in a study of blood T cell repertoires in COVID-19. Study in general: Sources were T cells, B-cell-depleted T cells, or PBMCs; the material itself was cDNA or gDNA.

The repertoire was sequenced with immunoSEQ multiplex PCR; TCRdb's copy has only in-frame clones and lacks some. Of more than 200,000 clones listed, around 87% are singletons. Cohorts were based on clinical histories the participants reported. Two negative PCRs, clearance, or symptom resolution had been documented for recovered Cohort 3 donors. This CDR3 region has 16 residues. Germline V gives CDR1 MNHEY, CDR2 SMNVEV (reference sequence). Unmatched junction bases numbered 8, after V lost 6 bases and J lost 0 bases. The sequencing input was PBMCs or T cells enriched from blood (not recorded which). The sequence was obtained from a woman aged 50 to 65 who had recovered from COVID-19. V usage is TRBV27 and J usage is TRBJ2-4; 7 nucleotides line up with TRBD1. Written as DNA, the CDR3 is TGTGCCAGCAGAACCAGGGGGAACCTAGCCAAAAACATTCAGTACTTC. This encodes CASRTRGNLAKNIQYF.